The TCR beta chain described here comes from a study of blood T cell repertoires in COVID-19. Study in general: Acute and convalescent COVID-19 specimens originated in the United States, Italy and Spain. PBMCs, B-cell-depleted T cells, or T cells were the source of the cDNA or gDNA that made up the material.

CDR3 length: 11 amino acids. CDR1 SGHDT and CDR2 YYEEEE come from the germline V gene. Between the trimmed V and J ends, which lost 7 bases and 7 bases, there was a span of 11 bases. In the original analysis: Amplification from reference gene primers served as the basis for estimated nucleated cell counts. The table came from immunoSEQ multiplex PCR; TCRdb's copy has only in-frame clones and leaves some out. V and J calls plus clone size are reproduced from that table; the DNA served to infer D and trimming. The sample contains about 60,000 clones, over 75% of which appear only once. The chain is built from TRBV5-6 and TRBJ1-2, with D possibly matching TRBD1 (5 bases). Sequenced: peripheral blood. This clonotype was sampled from a human donor in a cohort sampled during active COVID-19. Here the CDR3 DNA reads TGTGCCAGCCGCCAGGGCGGTGGCTACACCTTC. Amino acid sequence: CASRQGGGYTF. Combining the CDR3 with reference TRBV5-6 and TRBJ1-2 gives the whole variable domain DAGVTQSPTHLIKTRGQQVTLRCSPKSGHDTVSWYQQALGQGPQFIFQYYEEEERQRGNFPDRFSGHQFPNYSSELNVNALLLGDSALYLCASRQGGGYTFGSGTRLTVV.